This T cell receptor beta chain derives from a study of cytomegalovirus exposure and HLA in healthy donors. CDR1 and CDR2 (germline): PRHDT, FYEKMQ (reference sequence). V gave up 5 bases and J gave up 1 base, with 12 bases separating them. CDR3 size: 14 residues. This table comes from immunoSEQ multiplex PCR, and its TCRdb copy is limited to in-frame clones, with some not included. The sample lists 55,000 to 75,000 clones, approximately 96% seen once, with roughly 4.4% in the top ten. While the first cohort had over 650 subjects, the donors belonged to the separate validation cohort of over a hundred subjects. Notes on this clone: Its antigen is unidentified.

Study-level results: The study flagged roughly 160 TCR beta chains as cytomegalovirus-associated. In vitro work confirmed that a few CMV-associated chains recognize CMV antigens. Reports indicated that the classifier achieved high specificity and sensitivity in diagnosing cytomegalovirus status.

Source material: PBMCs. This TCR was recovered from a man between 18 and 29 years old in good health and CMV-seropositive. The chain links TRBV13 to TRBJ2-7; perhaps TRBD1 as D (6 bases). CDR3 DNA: TGTGCCAGCAGCCAAAGGACAGCATCCTACGAGCAGTACTTC. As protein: CASSQRTASYEQYF.